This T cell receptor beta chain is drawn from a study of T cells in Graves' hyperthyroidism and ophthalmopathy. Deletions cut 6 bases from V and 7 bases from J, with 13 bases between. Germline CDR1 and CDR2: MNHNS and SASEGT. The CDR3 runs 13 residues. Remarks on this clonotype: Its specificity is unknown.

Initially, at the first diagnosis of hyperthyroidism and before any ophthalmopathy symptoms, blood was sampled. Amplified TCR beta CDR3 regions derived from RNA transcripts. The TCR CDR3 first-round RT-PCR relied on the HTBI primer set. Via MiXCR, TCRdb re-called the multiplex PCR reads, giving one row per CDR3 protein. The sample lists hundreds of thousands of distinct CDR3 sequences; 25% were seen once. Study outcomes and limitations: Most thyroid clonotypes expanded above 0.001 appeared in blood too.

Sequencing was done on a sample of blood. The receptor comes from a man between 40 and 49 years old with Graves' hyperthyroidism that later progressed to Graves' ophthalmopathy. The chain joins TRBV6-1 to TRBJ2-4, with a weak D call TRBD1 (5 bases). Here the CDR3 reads CASSLKGVNIQYF. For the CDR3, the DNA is TGTGCCAGCAGCTTAAAAGGGGTGAACATTCAGTACTTC.